The sequence of this T cell receptor (beta chain) was determined in a study of blood T cell repertoires in COVID-19. As for the study in general: PBMCs, B-cell-depleted T cells, or T cells were the source of the cDNA or gDNA that made up the material.

Sequencing was performed with immunoSEQ multiplex PCR; in TCRdb, only in-frame clones are kept and a portion is missing. The table records around 270,000 clones, roughly 86% of them present only once. V trimming: 4 bases; J trimming: 0 bases; junction bases outside the gene matches: 5. The CDR3 contains 16 residues. Germline CDR1 KGHSH, CDR2 LQKENI. The chain employs TRBV18 and TRBJ1-4, with TRBD1 identical over 7 bases. Specimen: peripheral blood. This clonotype was sampled from a woman between 45 and 60 years old with acute or convalescent COVID-19. The CDR3 reads CASSLGTAATNEKLFF. The CDR3 bases are TGTGCCAGCTCACTCGGGACAGCTGCAACTAATGAAAAACTGTTTTTT.